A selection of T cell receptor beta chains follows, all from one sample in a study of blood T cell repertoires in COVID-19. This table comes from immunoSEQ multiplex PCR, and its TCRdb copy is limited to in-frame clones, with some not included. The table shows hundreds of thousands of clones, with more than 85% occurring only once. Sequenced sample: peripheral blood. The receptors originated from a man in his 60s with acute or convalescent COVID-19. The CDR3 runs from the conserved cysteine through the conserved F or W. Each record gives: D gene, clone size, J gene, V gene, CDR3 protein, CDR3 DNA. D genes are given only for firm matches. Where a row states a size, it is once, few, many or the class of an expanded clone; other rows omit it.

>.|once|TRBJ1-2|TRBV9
CASSVGVTAVYGYTF
TGTGCCAGCAGCGTAGGAGTGACAGCAGTCTATGGCTACACCTTC
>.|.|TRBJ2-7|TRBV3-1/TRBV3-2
CASSQDPLLGGAPSYEQYF
TGTGCCAGCAGCCAAGATCCCCTCCTTGGGGGGGCCCCCTCCTACGAGCAGTACTTC
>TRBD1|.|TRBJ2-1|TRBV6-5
CASSYPGTGRNEQFF
TGTGCCAGCAGTTACCCCGGGACAGGGCGGAATGAGCAGTTCTTC
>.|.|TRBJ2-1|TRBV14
CASSQSRGHEQFF
TGTGCCAGCAGCCAGTCAAGGGGTCATGAGCAGTTCTTC
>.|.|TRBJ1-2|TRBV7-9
CASSLSFGGYGYTF
TGTGCCAGCAGCTTATCTTTTGGCGGCTATGGCTACACCTTC
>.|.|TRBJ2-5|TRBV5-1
CASSLNMGAPQETQYF
TGCGCCAGCAGCCTGAATATGGGGGCCCCCCAAGAGACCCAGTACTTC
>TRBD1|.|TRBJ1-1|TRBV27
CASRRQGALNTEAFF
TGTGCCAGCAGGAGACAGGGGGCATTGAACACTGAAGCTTTCTTT
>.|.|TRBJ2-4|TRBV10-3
CAISDPEQGRTINIQYF
TGTGCCATCAGTGACCCCGAACAGGGTCGAACCATCAACATTCAGTACTTC
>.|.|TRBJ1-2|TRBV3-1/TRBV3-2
CASSRGLGYTF
TGTGCCAGCAGCCGCGGTCTTGGCTACACCTTC
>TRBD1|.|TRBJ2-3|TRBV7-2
CASSFIGTGVGDTQYF
TGTGCCAGCAGCTTCATCGGGACAGGGGTTGGAGATACGCAGTATTTT
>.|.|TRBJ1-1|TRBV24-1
CATSDFPGYTEAFF
TGTGCCACCAGTGATTTTCCAGGGTACACTGAAGCTTTCTTT
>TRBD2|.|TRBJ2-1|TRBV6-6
CASSPGTSGGRFNEQFF
TGTGCCAGCAGTCCCGGGACTAGCGGGGGACGCTTCAATGAGCAGTTCTTC
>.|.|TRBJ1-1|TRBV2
CASSEFRGANTEAFF
TGTGCCAGCAGTGAATTCCGGGGGGCGAACACTGAAGCTTTCTTT
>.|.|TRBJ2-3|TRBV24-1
CATSDPSMGAGTDTQYF
TGTGCCACCAGTGATCCCTCTATGGGGGCCGGCACAGATACGCAGTATTTT
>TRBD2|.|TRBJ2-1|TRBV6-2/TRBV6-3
CASSSGSGGAVNEQFF
TGTGCCAGCAGTTCTGGTAGCGGGGGGGCCGTGAATGAGCAGTTCTTC
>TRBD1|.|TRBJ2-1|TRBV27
CASSLQGARVGQFF
TGTGCCAGCAGTTTGCAGGGGGCGCGGGTCGGGCAGTTCTTC
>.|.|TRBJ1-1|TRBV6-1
CASQQVPNTEAFF
TGTGCCAGCCAACAAGTCCCGAACACTGAAGCTTTCTTT
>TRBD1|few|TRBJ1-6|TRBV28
CASSPRQGSANSPLHF
TGTGCCAGCAGTCCCAGACAGGGTAGTGCTAATTCACCCCTCCACTTT